The present TCR beta chain was sequenced within a study of identical twins. MiXCR was run by TCRdb on the 5' RACE reads, yielding one entry per CDR3 protein. This sample has fewer than 650,000 distinct CDR3 sequences, with more than 9% found just once. CDR1 is SGHVS, CDR2 FNYEAQ, per germline. The CDR3 is 17 amino acids. Trimming at V came to 2 bases and at J to 3 bases, leaving 7 bases not matched to a gene. General study results and limits: In beta out-of-frame sequences, the excess sharing between twins was weaker. Compared with models, monozygotic twins showed more out-of-frame TCR alpha sharing.

In the case of this clonotype: Its antigen is still unknown.

These data also featured in a second study, about yellow fever vaccine responses in identical twins. That investigation notes: On the reported evidence, twins' vaccine T cell responses seemed partly convergent and partly personalized.

This TCR came from a woman younger than 30 in good health. The rearrangement links TRBV7-6 to TRBJ2-5, with 12 bases that match TRBD1. The sample was PBMCs. The CDR3 coding sequence is TGTGCCAGCAGCTTATCCGGGACAGGGGGCCCCGAAGAGACCCAGTACTTC. Its protein is CASSLSGTGGPEETQYF.